Listed here are 17 T cell receptor beta chains from one sample, sequenced in a study of T cells in Graves' hyperthyroidism and ophthalmopathy (dated by TCRdb to between 2019 and 2020). The library came from multiplex PCR. For sequencing, an Illumina HiSeq 2000 was employed. TCR beta CDR3 regions were amplified from RNA transcripts. A first-round RT-PCR of the TCR CDR3 used the HTBI primer set with the Qiagen OneStep RT-PCR kit. TCRdb reran the public reads through fastp at Q25 and MiXCR, keeping productive beta chains. One record per CDR3 amino acid sequence lists the most common genes and DNA. For this sample the table gives about 640,000 distinct CDR3 sequences, of which about 14% were detected only once. Approximately 13% of the sample goes to the ten largest clones. The sample comprised blood. These TCRs come from a woman in her forties or fifties with Graves' ophthalmopathy.

Notes on this clonotype: No DNA is shown, since the ends of the CDR3 on it are uncertain; the CDR3 is the one TCRdb lists. This rearrangement joins TRBV19 to TRBJ2-1; the table's D call TRBD2 went unverified against the DNA. The CDR3 length is 14 residues, termini included. Germline CDR1 is LNHDA and CDR2 is SQIVND (reference sequence). CDR3 loop: CASSIEDFGNEQFF.

The sample holds many counts of this clonotype. The chain recombines TRBV7-2 with TRBJ2-1; either TRBD1 or TRBD2 may supply D (6 bases each). This CDR3 region has 16 residues. Trimming shortened V by 6 bases and J by 8 bases, and 23 bases separated the two germline ends. The V gene's germline CDR1 is SGHTA and CDR2 FQGNSA. The CDR3 coding sequence is TGTGCCAGCAGTCGCCCGGGGGAACAGGGAGGCCATGAGCAGTTCTTC. Amino acids: CASSRPGEQGGHEQFF. Filled out from reference TRBV7-2 and TRBJ2-1, the complete variable domain reads GAGVSQSPSNKVTEKGKDVELRCDPISGHTALYWYRQSLGQGLEFLIYFQGNSAPDKSGLPSDRFSAERTGGSVSTLTIQRTQQEDSAVYLCASSRPGEQGGHEQFFGPGTRLTVL.

This clonotype was picked up many times. CDR3 sequence (DNA): TGTGCCACCAGCACACAGGGGAAGACTTATACTGAAGCTTTCTTT. Residues: CATSTQGKTYTEAFF. The chain carries TRBV15 and TRBJ1-1; TRBD1 agrees at 7 bases. Germline trimming cut 4 bases from V and 5 bases from J; bases unmatched to any gene: 10. The CDR3 consists of 15 residues. Germline CDR1 reads LNHNV; CDR2 reads YYDKDF (reference sequence).

The rearrangement joins TRBV5-6 to TRBJ2-3; the D call may be TRBD1 or TRBD2 (7 bases each). V lost 2 bases and J lost 4, with 14 bases in between. CDR1 is SGHDT and CDR2 is YYEEEE in the germline V gene. CDR3 length: 15 amino acids. The CDR3 here is CASSFNRGGADTQYF. The CDR3 region has the DNA TGTGCCAGCAGCTTTAACAGGGGAGGGGCAGATACGCAGTATTTT.

The table lists this clonotype with a few counts. The V call is TRBV7-3, the J call TRBJ1-6, with D maybe TRBD1 (5 bases). The V end was cut by 6 bases, the J end by 7 bases, with 13 bases between. Germline CDR1 reads SGHTA; CDR2 reads FQGTGA. The CDR3 runs to 14 residues. The CDR3 here is CASSQGYQNSPLHF. As DNA, the CDR3 is TGTGCCAGCAGTCAGGGTTACCAAAATTCACCCCTCCACTTT.

This clonotype occurred many times. The J gene is TRBJ2-1, the V gene TRBV7-9; 8 nucleotides match TRBD2. The V gene's germline CDR1 is SEHNR and CDR2 FQNEAQ (reference sequence). V was pared by 1 base and J by 2 bases, with 4 bases of the junction left unmatched. This CDR3 has 16 residues. CDR3 residues: CASSLVGGRTYNEQFF. DNA of the CDR3: TGTGCCAGCAGCTTAGTCGGCGGGAGGACCTACAATGAGCAGTTCTTC.

Many counts were recorded for this clonotype. The chain employs TRBV20-1 and TRBJ2-1, with 12 bases aligning to TRBD2. CDR3 length: 18 amino acids. CDR1 and CDR2 from the germline V gene are DFQATT and SNEGSKA (reference sequence). The V segment lost 0 bases and the J segment 5 bases; nucleotides outside the gene matches: 11. The CDR3 coding sequence is TGCAGTGCTAGAGATAGGAGACTAGCGGGAGCGGGGGACAATGAGCAGTTCTTC. Translation: CSARDRRLAGAGDNEQFF.

This clonotype appeared a few times. This clone may be a read error of a much larger clone one base away. The rearrangement joins TRBV18 to TRBJ2-3; D possibly matches TRBD1 or TRBD2 (5 bases each). The CDR3 sequence is 13 residues long. Germline CDR1 KGHSH, CDR2 LQKENI. The CDR3 DNA follows: TGTGCCGGCTCACTAGACAGTGCAGATACGCAGTATTTT. Translating gives CAGSLDSADTQYF.

V gene TRBV19 combines with J gene TRBJ2-7, with 16 bases matching TRBD2. The CDR3 runs 18 residues. The germline V gene encodes CDR1 LNHDA and CDR2 SQIVND (reference sequence). The trim removed 5 bases at V and 2 bases at J, leaving 9 bases unmatched. Here the CDR3 reads CASSPRGTSGRGPYEQYF. CDR3 sequence (DNA): TGTGCCAGTAGTCCGCGCGGGACTAGCGGGAGGGGGCCCTACGAGCAGTACTTC.

This clonotype was counted ten times or more. The V and J genes are TRBV28 and TRBJ2-1, with TRBD2 matching over 8 bases. The CDR3 has 16 residues. V gave up 3 bases and J gave up 4 bases; unmatched junction bases: 8. Germline V gene data show CDR1 as MDHEN and CDR2 as SYDVKM. DNA for the CDR3: TGTGCCAGCAGTTTTGGTCGGACTAGCAGTTACAATGAGCAGTTCTTC. Its translation is CASSFGRTSSYNEQFF.

This clonotype came up many times. The V call is TRBV6-1, the J call TRBJ2-7, with TRBD1 identical over 8 bases. Germline V CDR1 and CDR2: MNHNS, SASEGT. The trim removed 7 bases at V and 3 bases at J, leaving 17 bases unmatched. CDR3 length: 17 residues. CDR3 nucleotide sequence: TGTGCCAGCACAACAGGGGGTTTTGGCGCCGGAGGCTACGAGCAGTACTTC. Translation gives CASTTGGFGAGGYEQYF.

This clonotype was recorded many times. This sequence joins TRBV4-3 and TRBJ1-1; D remains unclear. The CDR3 consists of 13 residues. CDR1 and CDR2 (germline): LGHNA, YSLEER. Trimming removed 3 bases from V and 5 bases from J, with 10 bases in between. The CDR3 nucleotides are TGCGCCAGCAGCCAGCAACTGGGGACTGAAGCTTTCTTT. It yields the protein CASSQQLGTEAFF.

The rearrangement uses TRBV7-8 and TRBJ2-6; D unresolved. CDR1 and CDR2 from the germline V gene are SGHVS and FQNEAQ. This CDR3 contains 15 residues. V was pared by 5 bases and J by 4 bases, with 12 bases between. CDR3 sequence (DNA): TGTGCCAGCAGCGAAGACTCGGCGGGGGCCAACGTCCTGACTTTC. Its protein product is CASSEDSAGANVLTF.

The chain is built from TRBV7-6 and TRBJ2-7; 9 bases are shared with TRBD1. CDR1 and CDR2 (germline): SGHVS, FNYEAQ. V was pared by 2 bases and J by 2 bases, with 13 bases of the junction left unmatched. The CDR3 runs 18 residues. DNA of the CDR3: TGTGCCAGCAGCTTACTACAGGGGGCGTCTAATCTCCCCTACGAGCAGTACTTC. Translated: CASSLLQGASNLPYEQYF.

This clonotype came up a few times. This chain links TRBV12-3 or TRBV12-4 with TRBJ2-1, with 10 bases lining up with TRBD2. The ends lost 4 bases at V and 8 bases at J; junction bases unmatched: 5. The CDR3 loop spans 14 amino acids. CDR3 DNA sequence: TGTGCCAGCAGTTCCTCTAGCGGGAGCGATGAGCAGTTCTTC. This gives the protein CASSSSSGSDEQFF.

This clonotype has only a few counts. One end of the junction is discordant with germline, which a read error may explain. The chain carries TRBV7-9 and TRBJ1-1; D unresolved. The germline CDR1 and CDR2 sequences are SEHNR and FQNEAQ (reference sequence). The CDR3 loop spans 14 amino acids. As DNA, the CDR3 is TGTGCCAGCAACTTAGAGGGTGGGAACACTGAAGCTTTCTTT. Translating gives CASNLEGGNTEAFF.

Comments on this clonotype: A much larger clone differs by one base, so this may be a read error. This chain links TRBV6-5 with TRBJ2-7, with 11 bases fitting TRBD2. This CDR3 contains 14 residues. The J segment lost 3 bases and the V segment lost 7 bases, leaving 5 bases of the junction unmatched. Germline assignment: CDR1 MNHEY and CDR2 SVGAGI. In DNA form, the CDR3 reads TGTGCCAGCATTAGTAGCGGGGGGGACTACGAGCAGTACTTC. It translates to CASISSGGDYEQYF.